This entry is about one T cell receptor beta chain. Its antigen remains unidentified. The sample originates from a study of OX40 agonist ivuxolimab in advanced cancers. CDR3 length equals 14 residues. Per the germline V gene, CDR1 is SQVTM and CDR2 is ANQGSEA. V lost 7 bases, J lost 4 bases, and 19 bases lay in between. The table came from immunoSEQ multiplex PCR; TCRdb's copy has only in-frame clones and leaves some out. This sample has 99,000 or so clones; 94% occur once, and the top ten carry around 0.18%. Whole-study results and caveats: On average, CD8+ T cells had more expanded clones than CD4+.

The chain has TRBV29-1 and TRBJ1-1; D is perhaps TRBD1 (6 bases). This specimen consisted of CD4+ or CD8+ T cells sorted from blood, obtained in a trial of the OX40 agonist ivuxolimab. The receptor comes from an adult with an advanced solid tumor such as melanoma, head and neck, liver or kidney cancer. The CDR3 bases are TGCAGCGCCGCCCACTACAGGGTTGGCACTGAAGCTTTCTTT. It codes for CSAAHYRVGTEAFF.